This passage covers 27 T cell receptor beta chains from one sample sequenced in a study of CD4+ T cells in melanoma. Assay used: immunoSEQ multiplex PCR; TCRdb lists only in-frame clones, some missing. The sample lists roughly 150,000 clones, 92% occurring once. These receptors were obtained from a human donor with melanoma.

The J gene is TRBJ2-3, the V gene TRBV7-9, with TRBD1 matching over 9 bases. Germline trimming cut 3 bases from V and 5 bases from J; bases unmatched to any gene: 15. Per germline, CDR1 SEHNR and CDR2 FQNEAQ (reference sequence). The CDR3 is made up of 18 amino acids. The DNA for the CDR3 is TGTGCCAGCAGCTTGAGGTGGTTACAGGGGGCTTGGGGAGATACGCAGTATTTT. Translated, it gives CASSLRWLQGAWGDTQYF.

The chain couples TRBV18 to TRBJ2-3; D unclear. CDR1 is KGHSH and CDR2 is LQKENI in the germline V gene. This CDR3 is built from 14 residues. V lost 1 base and J 1 base, leaving 6 bases between the germline ends. CDR3 protein: CASSPRLGTDTQYF. The CDR3 DNA reads TGTGCCAGCTCACCACGTCTAGGCACAGATACGCAGTATTTT.

The chain joins TRBV5-1 to TRBJ1-4; D is perhaps TRBD1 (6 bases). This CDR3 has 17 amino acids. CDR1 and CDR2 (germline): SGHRS, YFSETQ. The germline V and J ends were trimmed by 0 bases and 3 bases, with 15 bases remaining between them. The DNA of the CDR3 is TGCGCCAGCAGCTTGGCCTCAGGGGCCGGGGCTAATGAAAAACTGTTTTTT. Encoded protein: CASSLASGAGANEKLFF. The full variable domain, its missing parts supplied by reference TRBV5-1 and TRBJ1-4, is KAGVTQTPRYLIKTRGQQVTLSCSPISGHRSVSWYQQTPGQGLQFLFEYFSETQRNKGNFPGRFSGRQFSNSRSEMNVSTLELGDSALYLCASSLASGAGANEKLFFGSGTQLSVL.

V is TRBV7-9 and J is TRBJ2-2; D gene unclear. Deletions cut 5 bases from V and 0 bases from J, with 10 bases between. Germline CDR1 is SEHNR and CDR2 is FQNEAQ (reference sequence). There are 15 residues in the CDR3. The CDR3: CASSLADPNTGELFF. The CDR3 DNA is TGTGCCAGCAGCCTCGCCGACCCGAACACCGGGGAGCTGTTTTTT.

The V call is TRBV27, the J call TRBJ1-6; D call uncertain. Germline assignment: CDR1 MNHEY and CDR2 SMNVEV (reference sequence). This CDR3 comprises 13 residues. Trimming shortened V by 6 bases and J by 9 bases, and 12 bases separated the two germline ends. DNA of the CDR3: TGTGCCAGCAGCTCTAGGGAGGGTTCACCCCTCCACTTT. It codes for CASSSREGSPLHF.

This chain joins TRBV6-6 and TRBJ1-5, with 8 positions matching TRBD1. This CDR3 is 14 amino acids long. Germline V gives CDR1 MNHNY, CDR2 SVGAGI (reference sequence). After removal of 4 bases from V and 7 bases from J, the junction contained 6 bases not matched to a gene. The CDR3, as DNA: TGTGCCAGCAGTTCAGGGGGCGTGGGGCAGCCCCAGCATTTT. Its protein product is CASSSGGVGQPQHF.

V is TRBV25-1 and J is TRBJ1-2; 7 nucleotides align to TRBD1. Trimming at V came to 9 bases and at J to 9 bases, leaving 10 bases not matched to a gene. Germline CDR1 is MGHDK and CDR2 is SYGVNS. This CDR3 comprises 12 residues. The DNA for the CDR3 is TGTGCCAGTAGACAGGGCCGTGATCGCTACACCTTC. This translates into CASRQGRDRYTF.

The table lists this clone with a count of one. For the CDR3, the DNA is TGTGCCACCCGACAGGGGAACACCGGGGAGCTGTTTTTT. This codes for CATRQGNTGELFF. The V and J genes are TRBV7-3 and TRBJ2-2; TRBD1 agrees at 7 bases. Germline CDR1 is SGHTA and CDR2 is FQGTGA. J gave up 1 base and V 10 bases, and 3 bases lay outside the gene matches. This CDR3 is 13 amino acids long. The entire variable domain, with the rest obtained from reference TRBV7-3 and TRBJ2-2, is as follows: GAGVSQTPSNKVTEKGKYVELRCDPISGHTALYWYRQSLGQGPEFLIYFQGTGAADDSGLPNDRFFAVRPEGSVSTLKIQRTERGDSAVYLCATRQGNTGELFFGEGSRLTVL.

This chain uses TRBV18 with TRBJ2-1; D is possibly TRBD1 (6 bases). The CDR3 runs 13 residues. Trimming pared 7 bases from V and 9 bases from J, leaving 16 bases between. Germline values: CDR1 KGHSH, CDR2 LQKENI. The CDR3 DNA sequence: TGTGCCAGCTGCCAGGCACAGGGTAGTGAGCAGTTCTTC. It encodes CASCQAQGSEQFF.

This sequence joins TRBV11-2 and TRBJ2-7; tentative D call: TRBD1 (6 bases). V was cut by 0 bases and J by 0 bases, with 15 bases left in between. Germline CDR1 reads SGHAT; CDR2 reads FQNNGV. The CDR3 covers 17 residues. CDR3 DNA sequence: TGTGCCAGCAGCTTAGAGGGGCAGGGGACCATCTCCTACGAGCAGTACTTC. It yields the protein CASSLEGQGTISYEQYF.

J is TRBJ2-5 and V is TRBV29-1; maybe TRBD1 (5 bases). CDR1 is SQVTM and CDR2 is ANQGSEA in the germline V gene. With 6 bases removed from V and 7 bases from J, the gap between germline ends came to 15 bases. The CDR3 totals 12 residues. The CDR3 DNA is TGCAGCGTATTAGGGGCAATCGGGACCCAGTACTTC. It specifies CSVLGAIGTQYF.

The chain recombines TRBV5-5 with TRBJ1-5; no reliable D call. V was shortened by 3 bases and J by 1 base, with 14 bases between the two germline ends. Germline CDR1 is SGHKS and CDR2 is YYEKEE (reference sequence). The CDR3 length is 16 residues. CDR3 in amino acids: CASSWGPRGSNQPQHF. CDR3 sequence (DNA): TGTGCCAGCAGCTGGGGTCCCCGGGGAAGCAATCAGCCCCAGCATTTT.

The chain employs TRBV7-9 and TRBJ1-1; the D gene is possibly TRBD1 (5 bases). The length of the CDR3 is 13 residues. V was clipped by 7 bases and J by 1 base, with 10 bases between them. Germline CDR1 and CDR2: SEHNR and FQNEAQ (reference sequence). CDR3: CASNRGQNTEAFF. CDR3 DNA sequence: TGTGCCAGCAACCGGGGCCAGAACACTGAAGCTTTCTTT.

This chain uses TRBV5-4 with TRBJ2-1, with 11 positions matching TRBD2. The CDR3 has 15 amino acids. Per the germline V gene, CDR1 is SGHNT and CDR2 is YYREEE (reference sequence). Trimming took 2 bases from V and 4 from J; bases not matched to a gene: 2. This CDR3 is CASSLTSGGYNEQFF. The CDR3 DNA reads as TGTGCCAGCAGCTTAACTAGCGGGGGTTACAATGAGCAGTTCTTC.

The chain links TRBV2 to TRBJ1-1; TRBD1 matches 7 bases. This CDR3 spans 15 amino acids. Germline V gene data show CDR1 as SNHLY and CDR2 as FYNNEI. V lost 9 bases and J lost 4; bases outside the gene matches: 14. Written as DNA, the CDR3 is TGTGCCAGTACAGGGGTAACAGGGATTGGCACTGAAGCTTTCTTT. This encodes CASTGVTGIGTEAFF. The whole variable domain, remainder taken from reference TRBV2 and TRBJ1-1, is EPEVTQTPSHQVTQMGQEVILRCVPISNHLYFYWYRQILGQKVEFLVSFYNNEISEKSEIFDDQFSVERPDGSNFTLKIRSTKLEDSAMYFCASTGVTGIGTEAFFGQGTRLTVV.

The J gene is TRBJ2-7, the V gene TRBV10-2; TRBD2 matches 11 bases. The ends lost 5 bases at V and 1 base at J; junction bases unmatched: 4. CDR1 and CDR2 (germline): WSHSY, SAAADI. The CDR3 runs 15 residues. CDR3 protein: CASSTTSGGSYEQYF. CDR3 bases: TGCGCCAGCAGTACCACTAGCGGGGGATCCTACGAGCAGTACTTC.

The chain links TRBV5-1 to TRBJ2-7, with a possible D match to TRBD2 (5 bases). Between the trimmed V and J ends, which lost 4 bases and 6 bases, there was a span of 8 bases. CDR1 and CDR2 (germline): SGHRS, YFSETQ. The CDR3 extends over 11 amino acids. CDR3 nucleotides: TGCGCCAGCAGCCTCGAGGGCGAGCAGTACTTC. It yields the protein CASSLEGEQYF.

The genes are TRBV7-9 and TRBJ1-1, with D perhaps matching TRBD1 (6 bases). V dropped 2 bases and J dropped 7 bases, with 14 bases sitting between them. The CDR3 sequence is 14 residues long. Germline values: CDR1 SEHNR, CDR2 FQNEAQ (reference sequence). CDR3: CASSLSGAGGEAFF. The CDR3 bases are TGTGCCAGCAGCTTATCGGGGGCTGGAGGTGAAGCTTTCTTT.

This chain joins TRBV7-9 and TRBJ1-2; D is undetermined. CDR1 and CDR2 (germline): SEHNR, FQNEAQ (reference sequence). CDR3 size: 12 residues. Trimming shortened V by 5 bases and J by 8 bases, and 12 bases separated the two germline ends. The CDR3 region has the DNA TGTGCCAGCAGCCCCGAAGTAGGCGGCTACACCTTC. This translates into CASSPEVGGYTF.

This clone was seen a handful of times. This chain connects TRBV5-1 to TRBJ2-2; D possibly matches TRBD1 or TRBD2 (5 bases each). The germline gives CDR1 SGHRS, CDR2 YFSETQ. There are 16 residues in the CDR3. Trimming removed 4 bases at V and 2 bases at J, with 15 bases between. In DNA form, the CDR3 reads TGCGCCAGCAGCACCTCCGGGACGAAAAACACCGGGGAGCTGTTTTTT. Amino acids: CASSTSGTKNTGELFF.

The chain links TRBV5-6 to TRBJ2-1; D is uncertain. Trimming stripped 1 base from V and 8 bases from J, with 7 bases between. The CDR3 extends over 12 amino acids. The germline CDR1 and CDR2 sequences are SGHDT and YYEEEE. The CDR3 region is CASSLSGYEQFF. The CDR3 DNA follows: TGTGCCAGCAGCTTGTCCGGATATGAGCAGTTCTTC.

This clone was observed a handful of times. The CDR3 sequence is CASSHGGLGYTF. CDR3 in DNA: TGTGCCAGCAGCCACGGTGGGTTAGGCTACACCTTC. The chain has TRBV9 and TRBJ1-2; no reliable D call. The CDR3 covers 12 residues. V was shortened by 4 bases and J by 8 bases, with 12 bases between the two germline ends. The V gene's germline CDR1 is SGDLS and CDR2 YYNGEE.

V and J are TRBV7-3 and TRBJ2-1, with TRBD2 matching over 10 bases. In germline, CDR1 is SGHTA, CDR2 FQGTGA. After removal of 5 bases from V and 7 bases from J, the junction contained 14 bases not matched to a gene. This CDR3 spans 17 amino acids. CDR3 residues: CASSVTRDSGGRNEQFF. For the CDR3, the DNA is TGTGCCAGCAGCGTGACGCGGGATAGCGGGGGGAGGAATGAGCAGTTCTTC.

This CDR3 reads CASSEPGPKPV. DNA for the CDR3: TGTGCCAGCAGTGAACCCGGGCCTAAGCCGGTC. The genes are TRBV6-5 and TRBJ2-7; D gene ambiguous. This CDR3 comprises 11 residues. Germline-derived CDR1 and CDR2 are MNHEY and SVGAGI.

J is TRBJ2-7 and V is TRBV15; maybe TRBD1 (5 bases). V dropped 0 bases and J dropped 7 bases, with 10 bases sitting between them. This CDR3 is 13 amino acids long. Germline CDR1 and CDR2: LNHNV and YYDKDF (reference sequence). CDR3 nucleotide sequence: TGTGCCACCAGCAGAGAGGACACCCGTGAGCAGTACTTC. Protein sequence: CATSREDTREQYF.

The chain uses TRBV7-6 and TRBJ2-5; 10 bases line up with TRBD2. Germline lookup yields CDR1 SGHVS and CDR2 FNYEAQ. CDR3 length: 15 amino acids. V lost 3 bases and J lost 5; bases outside the gene matches: 6. The CDR3 here is CASSFSGTSVETQYF. Here the CDR3 DNA reads TGTGCCAGCAGCTTTTCCGGGACTAGCGTGGAGACCCAGTACTTC.

The chain couples TRBV18 to TRBJ2-2, with TRBD1 identical over 8 bases. Germline values: CDR1 KGHSH, CDR2 LQKENI. After removal of 3 bases from V and 3 bases from J, the junction contained 3 bases not matched to a gene. The CDR3 sequence is 15 residues long. CDR3 sequence (DNA): TGTGCCAGCTCACCCTTGACAGGGGACACCGGGGAGCTGTTTTTT. This codes for CASSPLTGDTGELFF.